The 4 T cell receptor beta chains below were found in one sample sequenced in a study of cytomegalovirus exposure and HLA in healthy donors. Profiled with immunoSEQ multiplex PCR; TCRdb holds only in-frame clones, not every one. The table records some 90,000 clones, around 88% of them present only once. Sequenced input: PBMCs. These receptors all come from a woman aged 25 to 39 in good health and CMV-seronegative.

The chain joins TRBV10-3 to TRBJ1-5, with D maybe TRBD1 (5 bases). With 7 bases removed from V and 8 bases from J, the gap between germline ends came to 18 bases. CDR1 and CDR2 (germline): ENHRY, SYGVKD. The CDR3 has 14 residues. CDR3 amino acids: CAITDRGGGEPQHF. Written as DNA, the CDR3 is TGTGCCATCACGGACCGGGGGGGAGGAGAGCCCCAGCATTTT.

This clone was picked up one time. The chain uses TRBV28 and TRBJ1-4; D might be TRBD1 (5 bases). The V end was cut by 4 bases, the J end by 6 bases, with 12 bases between. The CDR3 is 14 amino acids. Germline V lookup: CDR1 MDHEN, CDR2 SYDVKM. The CDR3 protein is CASSSGAGDEKLFF. The CDR3 nucleotides read TGTGCCAGCAGTTCAGGAGCGGGGGATGAAAAACTGTTTTTT.

This chain joins TRBV27 and TRBJ1-6; D is uncertain. This CDR3 comprises 14 residues. CDR1 is MNHEY, CDR2 SMNVEV, per germline (reference sequence). V was shortened by 3 bases and J by 8 bases, with 11 bases between the two germline ends. The CDR3 DNA reads as TGTGCCAGCAGTTTGAAAGGACTAGATTCACCCCTCCACTTT. This encodes CASSLKGLDSPLHF.

The gene calls are TRBV10-3 and TRBJ1-1; a weak D match, TRBD1 (6 bases). In germline, CDR1 is ENHRY, CDR2 SYGVKD. Trimming removed 0 bases at V and 0 bases at J, with 11 bases between. The CDR3 contains 16 residues. The CDR3: CAISESTRGLNTEAFF. CDR3 sequence (DNA): TGTGCCATCAGTGAGTCAACCAGGGGACTGAACACTGAAGCTTTCTTT.